The entry below describes one T cell receptor (beta chain). Assay: immunoSEQ multiplex PCR; the TCRdb copy retains only in-frame clones and omits some. This table holds 270,000 or so clones, about 89% found once. The data derive from a study of blood T cell repertoires in COVID-19. Germline loops: CDR1 SGHNT, CDR2 YYREEE (reference sequence). The CDR3 extends over 15 amino acids. V lost 2 bases to trimming and J lost 5 bases; unmatched junction nucleotides: 10. The V gene is TRBV5-4, the J gene TRBJ2-7; 7 bases are shared with TRBD2. This TCR was recovered from a woman between 18 and 29 years old who had recovered from COVID-19. The sequenced sample consisted of PBMCs or T cells enriched from blood (not recorded which). CDR3 region: CASSFLRSAGDEQYF. The CDR3 coding sequence is TGTGCCAGCAGCTTTCTTCGCTCTGCGGGAGACGAGCAGTACTTC.